This TCR beta chain was sequenced in a study of T cell changes during pregnancy in multiple sclerosis. Sequenced by immunoSEQ multiplex PCR; TCRdb stores in-frame clones only, minus some. Seen here are tens of thousands of clones, 80% to 95% observed once, and the top ten hold 2% to 2.5%. Trimming removed 0 bases from V and 7 bases from J; junction bases left unmatched: 3. Germline V gives CDR1 SGHRS, CDR2 YFSETQ. The CDR3 runs 16 residues. Concerning this clone: This specimen includes other DNA sequences encoding the same CDR3.

The sequences come from peripheral blood, collected after pregnancy. The chain joins TRBV5-1 to TRBJ2-1; TRBD2 matches 14 bases. The sequence was collected from a female donor with multiple sclerosis, enrolled in a pregnancy study. CDR3 in amino acids: CASSLGLAGGRNEQFF. The CDR3 DNA reads as TGCGCCAGCAGCTTGGGACTAGCGGGAGGGAGGAATGAGCAGTTCTTC.